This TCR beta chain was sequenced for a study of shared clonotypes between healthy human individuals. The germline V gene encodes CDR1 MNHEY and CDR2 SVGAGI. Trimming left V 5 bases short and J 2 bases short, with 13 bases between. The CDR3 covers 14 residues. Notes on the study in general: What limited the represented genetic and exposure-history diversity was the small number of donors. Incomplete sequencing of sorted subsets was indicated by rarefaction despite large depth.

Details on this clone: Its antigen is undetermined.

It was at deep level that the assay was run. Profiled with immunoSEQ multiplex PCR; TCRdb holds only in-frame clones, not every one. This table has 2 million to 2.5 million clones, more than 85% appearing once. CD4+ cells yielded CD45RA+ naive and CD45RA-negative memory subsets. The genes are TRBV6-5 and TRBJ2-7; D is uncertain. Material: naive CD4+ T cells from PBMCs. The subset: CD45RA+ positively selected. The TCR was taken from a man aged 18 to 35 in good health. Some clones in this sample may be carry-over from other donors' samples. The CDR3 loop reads CASSATGSPYEQYF. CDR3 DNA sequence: TGTGCCAGCAGTGCCACCGGGTCCCCCTACGAGCAGTACTTC.